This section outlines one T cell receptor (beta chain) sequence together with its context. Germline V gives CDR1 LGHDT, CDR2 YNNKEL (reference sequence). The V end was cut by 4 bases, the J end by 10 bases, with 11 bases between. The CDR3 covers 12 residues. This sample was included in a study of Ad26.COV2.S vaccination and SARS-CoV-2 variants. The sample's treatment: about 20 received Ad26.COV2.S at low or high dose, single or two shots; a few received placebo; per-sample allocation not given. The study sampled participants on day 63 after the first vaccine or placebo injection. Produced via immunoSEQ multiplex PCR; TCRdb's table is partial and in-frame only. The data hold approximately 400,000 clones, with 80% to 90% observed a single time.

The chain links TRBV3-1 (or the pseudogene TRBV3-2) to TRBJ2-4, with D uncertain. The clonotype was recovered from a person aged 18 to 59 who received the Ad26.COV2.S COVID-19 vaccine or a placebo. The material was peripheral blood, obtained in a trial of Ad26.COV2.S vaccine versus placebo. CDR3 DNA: TGTGCCAGCAGCCCCCGGATTGGGATTCAGTACTTC. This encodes CASSPRIGIQYF.